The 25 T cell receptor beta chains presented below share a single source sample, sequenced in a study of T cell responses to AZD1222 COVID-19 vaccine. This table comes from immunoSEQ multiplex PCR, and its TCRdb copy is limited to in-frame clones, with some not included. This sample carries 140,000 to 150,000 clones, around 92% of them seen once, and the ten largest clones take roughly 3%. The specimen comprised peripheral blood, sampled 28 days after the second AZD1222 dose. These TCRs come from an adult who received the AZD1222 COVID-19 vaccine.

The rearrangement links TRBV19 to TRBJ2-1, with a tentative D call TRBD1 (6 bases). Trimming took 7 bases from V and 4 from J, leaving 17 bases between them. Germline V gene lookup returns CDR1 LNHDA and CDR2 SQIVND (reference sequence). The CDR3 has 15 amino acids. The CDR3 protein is CASKDRPKSYNEQFF. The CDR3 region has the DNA TGTGCCAGTAAAGACAGGCCAAAAAGTTACAATGAGCAGTTCTTC.

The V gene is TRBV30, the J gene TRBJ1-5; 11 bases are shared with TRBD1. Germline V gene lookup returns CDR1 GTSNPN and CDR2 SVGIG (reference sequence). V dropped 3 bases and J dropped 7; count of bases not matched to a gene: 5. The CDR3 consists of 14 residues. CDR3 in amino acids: CAWSGQGAAQPQHF. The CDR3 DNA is TGTGCCTGGAGCGGACAGGGGGCGGCGCAGCCCCAGCATTTT.

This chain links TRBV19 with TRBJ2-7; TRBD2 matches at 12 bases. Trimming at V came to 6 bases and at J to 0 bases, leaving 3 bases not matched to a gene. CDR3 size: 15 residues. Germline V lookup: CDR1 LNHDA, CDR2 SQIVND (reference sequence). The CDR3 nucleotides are TGTGCCAGTAGACCGACTAGCGGGAGCTCCTACGAGCAGTACTTC. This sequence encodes CASRPTSGSSYEQYF.

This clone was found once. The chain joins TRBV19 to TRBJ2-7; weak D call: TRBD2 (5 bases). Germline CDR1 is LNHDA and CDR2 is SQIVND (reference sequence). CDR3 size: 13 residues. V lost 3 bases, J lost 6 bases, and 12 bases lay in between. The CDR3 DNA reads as TGTGCCAGTAGTATGGGCGGGTCCATCGAGCAGTACTTC. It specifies CASSMGGSIEQYF.

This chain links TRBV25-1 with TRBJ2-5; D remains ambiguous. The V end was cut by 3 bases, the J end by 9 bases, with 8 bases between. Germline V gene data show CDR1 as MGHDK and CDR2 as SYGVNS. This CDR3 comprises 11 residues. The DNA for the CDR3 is TGTGCCAGCAGTGAGACCGCCGCCCAGTACTTC. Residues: CASSETAAQYF. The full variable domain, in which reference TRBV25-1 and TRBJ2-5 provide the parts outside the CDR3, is EADIYQTPRYLVIGTGKKITLECSQTMGHDKMYWYQQDPGMELHLIHYSYGVNSTEKGDLSSESTVSRIRTEHFPLTLESARPSHTSQYLCASSETAAQYFGPGTRLLVL.

The CDR3 sequence is CASLTAGWGNEQFF. Written as DNA, the CDR3 is TGTGCCAGCCTCACGGCGGGCTGGGGTAATGAGCAGTTCTTC. This sequence joins TRBV2 and TRBJ2-1; the D gene is possibly TRBD2 (5 bases). The CDR3 consists of 14 residues. From germline, CDR1 is SNHLY and CDR2 FYNNEI. The germline V and J ends were trimmed by 8 bases and 7 bases, with 18 bases remaining between them.

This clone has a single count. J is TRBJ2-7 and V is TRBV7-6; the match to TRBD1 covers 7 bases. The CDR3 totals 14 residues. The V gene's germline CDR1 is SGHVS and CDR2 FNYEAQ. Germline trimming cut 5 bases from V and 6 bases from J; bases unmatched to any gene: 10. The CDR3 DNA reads TGTGCCAGCAGCCCGGGGACAGTCTCGGGCGAGCAGTACTTC. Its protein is CASSPGTVSGEQYF.

CDR3 bases: TGTGCCAGCAGCCCGGTGCGACACCAAGAGACCCAGTACTTC. This gives the protein CASSPVRHQETQYF. The chain employs TRBV6-5 and TRBJ2-5; D is undetermined. V was pared by 6 bases and J by 0 bases, with 11 bases between. The CDR3 loop spans 14 amino acids. Germline CDR1 is MNHEY and CDR2 is SVGAGI.

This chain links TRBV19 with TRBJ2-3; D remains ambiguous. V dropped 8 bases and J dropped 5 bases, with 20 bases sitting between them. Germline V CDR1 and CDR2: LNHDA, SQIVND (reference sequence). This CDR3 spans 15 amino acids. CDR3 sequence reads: CASAIEVPPGDTQYF. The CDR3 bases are TGTGCCAGTGCCATAGAGGTTCCGCCGGGAGATACGCAGTATTTT.

The CDR3 is CASSFRGSSNEQFF. As DNA, the CDR3 is TGTGCCAGCAGCTTTCGCGGGAGCAGCAATGAGCAGTTCTTC. This chain joins TRBV5-4 and TRBJ2-1, with 7 bases lining up with TRBD2. The germline gives CDR1 SGHNT, CDR2 YYREEE (reference sequence). This CDR3 is 14 amino acids long. Trimming removed 2 bases from V and 6 bases from J; junction bases left unmatched: 5.

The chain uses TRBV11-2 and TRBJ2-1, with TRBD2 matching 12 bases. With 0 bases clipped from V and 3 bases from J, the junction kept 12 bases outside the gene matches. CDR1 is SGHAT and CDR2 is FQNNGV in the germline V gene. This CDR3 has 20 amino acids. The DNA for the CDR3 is TGTGCCAGCAGCTTAGATCGGGGAGGGGGGACTAGCGGGCACTACAATGAGCAGTTCTTC. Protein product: CASSLDRGGGTSGHYNEQFF.

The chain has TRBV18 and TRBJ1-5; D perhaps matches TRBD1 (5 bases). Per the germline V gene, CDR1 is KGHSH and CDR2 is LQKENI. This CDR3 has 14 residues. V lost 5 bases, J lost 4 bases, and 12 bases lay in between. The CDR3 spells CASSGPGGNQPQHF. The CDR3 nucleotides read TGTGCCAGCTCAGGGCCGGGGGGGAATCAGCCCCAGCATTTT.

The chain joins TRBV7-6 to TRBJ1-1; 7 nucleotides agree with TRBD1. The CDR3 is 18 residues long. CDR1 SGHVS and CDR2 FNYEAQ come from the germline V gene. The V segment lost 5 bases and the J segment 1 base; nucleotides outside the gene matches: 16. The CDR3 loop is CASSPVPQTHRGNTEAFF. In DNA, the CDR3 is TGTGCCAGCAGCCCCGTCCCTCAAACACACAGGGGGAACACTGAAGCTTTCTTT.

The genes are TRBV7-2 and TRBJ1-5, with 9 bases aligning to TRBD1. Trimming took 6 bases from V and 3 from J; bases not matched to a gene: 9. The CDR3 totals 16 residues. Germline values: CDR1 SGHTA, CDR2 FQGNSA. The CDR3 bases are TGTGCCAGCAGACTCGGGACAGGGCTTACCAATCAGCCCCAGCATTTT. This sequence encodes CASRLGTGLTNQPQHF.

DNA for the CDR3: TGTGCCAGCAGCCAGGTAGGCTGGTCCACCGGGGAGCTGTTTTTT. Its protein is CASSQVGWSTGELFF. The V and J genes are TRBV11-2 and TRBJ2-2; D gene ambiguous. Germline values: CDR1 SGHAT, CDR2 FQNNGV. The V end was cut by 5 bases, the J end by 4 bases, with 14 bases between. The CDR3 contains 15 residues.

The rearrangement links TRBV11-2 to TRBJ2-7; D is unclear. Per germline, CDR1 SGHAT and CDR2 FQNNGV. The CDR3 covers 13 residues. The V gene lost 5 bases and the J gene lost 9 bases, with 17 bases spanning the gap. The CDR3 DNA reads TGTGCCAGCAGCCCAGGACGGTACATCGGGCAGTACTTC. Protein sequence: CASSPGRYIGQYF.

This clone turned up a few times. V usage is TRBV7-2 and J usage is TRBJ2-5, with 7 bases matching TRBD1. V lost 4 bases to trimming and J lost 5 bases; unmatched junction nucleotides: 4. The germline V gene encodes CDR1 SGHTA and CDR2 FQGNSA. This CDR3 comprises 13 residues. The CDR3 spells CASSSQGWETQYF. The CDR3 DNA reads TGTGCCAGCAGCTCACAGGGGTGGGAGACCCAGTACTTC. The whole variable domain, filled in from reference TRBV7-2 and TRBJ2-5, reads GAGVSQSPSNKVTEKGKDVELRCDPISGHTALYWYRQSLGQGLEFLIYFQGNSAPDKSGLPSDRFSAERTGGSVSTLTIQRTQQEDSAVYLCASSSQGWETQYFGPGTRLLVL.

CDR3 sequence reads: CAWRNGRFGSNQPQHF. The CDR3 nucleotides read TGTGCCTGGAGGAACGGCAGGTTCGGTAGCAATCAGCCCCAGCATTTT. The gene calls are TRBV30 and TRBJ1-5; D is ambiguous. The germline V gene encodes CDR1 GTSNPN and CDR2 SVGIG (reference sequence). The CDR3 is made up of 16 amino acids. V lost 3 bases and J 0 bases, leaving 15 bases between the germline ends.

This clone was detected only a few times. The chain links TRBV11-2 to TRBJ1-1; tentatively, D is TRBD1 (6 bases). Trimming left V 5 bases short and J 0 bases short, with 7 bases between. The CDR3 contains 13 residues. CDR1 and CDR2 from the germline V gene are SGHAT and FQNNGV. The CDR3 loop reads CASSRDMNTEAFF. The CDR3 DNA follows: TGTGCCAGCAGCCGGGACATGAACACTGAAGCTTTCTTT.

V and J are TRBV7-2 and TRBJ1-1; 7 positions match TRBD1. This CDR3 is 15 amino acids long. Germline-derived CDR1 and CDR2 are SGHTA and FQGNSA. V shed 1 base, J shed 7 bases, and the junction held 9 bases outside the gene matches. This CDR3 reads CASSLVRGQGIEAFF. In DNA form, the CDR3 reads TGTGCCAGCAGCTTAGTAAGGGGGCAAGGAATTGAAGCTTTCTTT.

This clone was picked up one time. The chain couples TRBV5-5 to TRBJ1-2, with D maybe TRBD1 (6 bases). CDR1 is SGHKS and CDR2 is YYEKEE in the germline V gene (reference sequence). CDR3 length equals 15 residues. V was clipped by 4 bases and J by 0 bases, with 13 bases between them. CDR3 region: CASSRGGPTNYGYTF. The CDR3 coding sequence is TGTGCCAGCAGCCGTGGGGGGCCCACTAACTATGGCTACACCTTC.

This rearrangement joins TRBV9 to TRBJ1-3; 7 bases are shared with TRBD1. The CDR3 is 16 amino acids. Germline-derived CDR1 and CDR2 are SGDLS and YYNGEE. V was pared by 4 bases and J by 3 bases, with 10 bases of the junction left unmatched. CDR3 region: CASSPQTGLSGNTIYF. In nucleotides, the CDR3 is TGTGCCAGCAGCCCTCAGACAGGGTTGAGTGGAAACACCATATATTTT.

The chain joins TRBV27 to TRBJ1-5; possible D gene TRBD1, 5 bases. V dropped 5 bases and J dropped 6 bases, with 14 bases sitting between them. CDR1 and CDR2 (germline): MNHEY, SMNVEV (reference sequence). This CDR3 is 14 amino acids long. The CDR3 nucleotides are TGTGCCAGCAGTCTAAACTCAGGGAGTCAGCCCCAGCATTTT. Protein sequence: CASSLNSGSQPQHF.

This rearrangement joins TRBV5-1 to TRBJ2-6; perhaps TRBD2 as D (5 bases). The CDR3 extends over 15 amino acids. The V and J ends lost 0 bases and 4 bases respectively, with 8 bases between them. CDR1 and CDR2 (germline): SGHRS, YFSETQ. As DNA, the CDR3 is TGCGCCAGCAGCTTGGCGGGGTACGGGGCCAACGTCCTGACTTTC. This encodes CASSLAGYGANVLTF. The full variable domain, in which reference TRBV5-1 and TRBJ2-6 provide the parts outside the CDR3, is KAGVTQTPRYLIKTRGQQVTLSCSPISGHRSVSWYQQTPGQGLQFLFEYFSETQRNKGNFPGRFSGRQFSNSRSEMNVSTLELGDSALYLCASSLAGYGANVLTFGAGSRLTVL.

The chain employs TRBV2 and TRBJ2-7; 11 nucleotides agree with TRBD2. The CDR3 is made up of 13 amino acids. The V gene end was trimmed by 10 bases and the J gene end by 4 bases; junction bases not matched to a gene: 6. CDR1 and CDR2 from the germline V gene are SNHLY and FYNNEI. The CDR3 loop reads CATTGTSGYEQYF. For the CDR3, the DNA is TGTGCCACTACCGGGACTAGCGGTTACGAGCAGTACTTC. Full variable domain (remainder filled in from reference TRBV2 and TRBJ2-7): EPEVTQTPSHQVTQMGQEVILRCVPISNHLYFYWYRQILGQKVEFLVSFYNNEISEKSEIFDDQFSVERPDGSNFTLKIRSTKLEDSAMYFCATTGTSGYEQYFGPGTRLTVT.